One and the same sample provided the 25 T cell receptor beta chains below, sequenced in a study of cytomegalovirus exposure and HLA in healthy donors. The PCR made use of 60 Vbeta and 13 Jbeta primers. Some clones are missing from TCRdb's copy, which holds only in-frame ones; the method was immunoSEQ multiplex PCR. The sample includes about 120,000 clones, approximately 17% of them seen just once. The sample taken for sequencing was PBMCs. The source of these receptors is a female donor in good health and CMV-seropositive.

The V and J genes are TRBV4-3 and TRBJ1-6, with D maybe TRBD1 (6 bases). Germline V gene lookup returns CDR1 LGHNA and CDR2 YSLEER. V was shortened by 2 bases and J by 5 bases, with 13 bases between the two germline ends. The CDR3 covers 16 residues. Here the CDR3 reads CASSQNTDRNNSPLHF. CDR3 sequence (DNA): TGCGCCAGCAGCCAAAATACGGACAGAAATAATTCACCCCTCCACTTT.

This clone was detected a few times. The V call is TRBV29-1, the J call TRBJ2-3; D possibly corresponds to TRBD2 (6 bases). Germline V CDR1 and CDR2: SQVTM, ANQGSEA. The CDR3 totals 15 residues. V lost 4 bases to trimming and J lost 3 bases, with 17 bases between them. The DNA of the CDR3 is TGCAGCGTTGTACTCTCACTAGCCGTAACAGATACGCAGTATTTT. Translated, it gives CSVVLSLAVTDTQYF.

This clone came up a few times. The chain has TRBV28 and TRBJ1-1, with D unresolved. Looked up from germline, CDR1 is MDHEN and CDR2 is SYDVKM. This CDR3 region has 13 residues. V lost 3 bases and J lost 8, with 13 bases in between. CDR3 sequence: CASSFISVREAFF. For the CDR3, the DNA is TGTGCCAGCAGTTTTATCAGCGTACGAGAAGCTTTCTTT.

The genes are TRBV30 and TRBJ1-3; D perhaps matches TRBD1 (6 bases). The CDR3 sequence is 14 residues long. Per the germline V gene, CDR1 is GTSNPN and CDR2 is SVGIG (reference sequence). V shed 3 bases and J shed 1 base, with 10 bases lying between them. CDR3 loop: CAWSKQGSGNTIYF. The CDR3 nucleotides are TGTGCCTGGAGCAAACAGGGTTCTGGAAACACCATATATTTT.

The chain carries TRBV18 and TRBJ2-5, with D hard to call. V was clipped by 6 bases and J by 4 bases, with 21 bases between them. The CDR3 consists of 16 residues. Germline V gene data show CDR1 as KGHSH and CDR2 as LQKENI. The CDR3 nucleotides read TGTGCCAGCTCCTTATCCCGTCTGGCAGGCTCAGAGACCCAGTACTTC. Residues: CASSLSRLAGSETQYF.

This clone was detected a few times. The chain combines TRBV7-2 with TRBJ2-7; D gene ambiguous. The CDR3 covers 14 residues. Trimming left V 0 bases short and J 6 bases short, with 12 bases between. Germline-derived CDR1 and CDR2 are SGHTA and FQGNSA. The CDR3 loop reads CASSLAGSISEQYF. Written as DNA, the CDR3 is TGTGCCAGCAGCTTAGCCGGGTCGATTAGCGAGCAGTACTTC. Complete variable domain (other parts from reference TRBV7-2 and TRBJ2-7): GAGVSQSPSNKVTEKGKDVELRCDPISGHTALYWYRQSLGQGLEFLIYFQGNSAPDKSGLPSDRFSAERTGGSVSTLTIQRTQQEDSAVYLCASSLAGSISEQYFGPGTRLTVT.

The rearrangement links TRBV27 to TRBJ2-2; D ambiguous. The CDR3 loop spans 11 amino acids. Deletions cut 6 bases from V and 5 bases from J, with 4 bases between. Looked up from germline, CDR1 is MNHEY and CDR2 is SMNVEV (reference sequence). The chain's CDR3 is CASRRTGELFF. For the CDR3, the DNA is TGTGCCAGCAGACGGACCGGGGAGCTGTTTTTT.

This clone was counted a single time. The rearrangement links TRBV9 to TRBJ2-1, with TRBD2 matching 9 bases. The CDR3 length is 16 residues. Looked up from germline, CDR1 is SGDLS and CDR2 is YYNGEE. J lost 5 bases, V lost 1 base, and 7 bases had no gene match. CDR3 region: CASSVNRLAAHNEQFF. The DNA of the CDR3 is TGTGCCAGCAGCGTAAACAGACTAGCGGCCCACAATGAGCAGTTCTTC.

The rearrangement links TRBV19 to TRBJ2-7, with 8 bases lining up with TRBD1. Trimming took 5 bases from V and 3 from J; bases not matched to a gene: 6. This CDR3 contains 14 residues. Germline V CDR1 and CDR2: LNHDA, SQIVND (reference sequence). CDR3 loop: CASSLRTGLYEQYF. CDR3 DNA: TGTGCCAGTAGTCTGAGGACAGGGCTCTACGAGCAGTACTTC.

The chain links TRBV27 to TRBJ2-2; the match to TRBD2 covers 8 bases. Germline CDR1 and CDR2: MNHEY and SMNVEV (reference sequence). This CDR3 spans 17 amino acids. J gave up 4 bases and V 2 bases, and 9 bases lay outside the gene matches. The CDR3 nucleotides are TGTGCCAGCAGTTTAACCCAGCGGGAGCCCGTCACCGGGGAGCTGTTTTTT. Translating gives CASSLTQREPVTGELFF.

This clone was seen a few times. The V gene is TRBV18, the J gene TRBJ2-7; a weak D match, TRBD1 (5 bases). This CDR3 is built from 14 residues. From germline, CDR1 is KGHSH and CDR2 LQKENI. The ends were cut back, 4 bases at V and 0 bases at J, with 10 bases in the middle. Here the CDR3 DNA reads TGTGCCAGCTCACGACAGTTGAGCTCCTACGAGCAGTACTTC. It specifies CASSRQLSSYEQYF.

This clone turned up a few times. A read error may account for a junction end that differs from germline. The gene calls are TRBV27 and TRBJ1-1; 8 bases fit TRBD1. The CDR3 length is 13 residues. The germline V gene encodes CDR1 MNHEY and CDR2 SMNVEV (reference sequence). CDR3 coding DNA: TGTGCCAGCAGTCCCCTAGCGGGACAGGAGCCCAAATTT. As protein: CASSPLAGQEPKF.

This clone was seen more than once but under ten times. This chain uses TRBV28 with TRBJ2-2, with D perhaps matching TRBD2 (5 bases). The CDR3 contains 15 residues. Germline CDR1 and CDR2: MDHEN and SYDVKM. V gave up 3 bases and J gave up 5 bases, with 13 bases separating them. The CDR3 DNA sequence: TGTGCCAGCAGTTTTGAGGTTCCGGGAACCGGGGAGCTGTTTTTT. It specifies CASSFEVPGTGELFF.

The chain is built from TRBV6-5 and TRBJ2-5; 7 bases are a match to TRBD2. CDR3 length: 13 residues. The germline CDR1 and CDR2 sequences are MNHEY and SVGAGI. V dropped 8 bases and J dropped 5; count of bases not matched to a gene: 8. The CDR3 DNA sequence: TGTGCCAGCGCGCGGGGGACCCAGGAGACCCAGTACTTC. This codes for CASARGTQETQYF.

V is TRBV7-8 and J is TRBJ2-5; 7 nucleotides agree with TRBD1. Trimming removed 5 bases from V and 5 bases from J; junction bases left unmatched: 8. Germline assignment: CDR1 SGHVS and CDR2 FQNEAQ. The CDR3 length is 14 residues. DNA for the CDR3: TGTGCCAGCAGCCCGGGACAGACCCGGGAGACCCAGTACTTC. Residues: CASSPGQTRETQYF. The full variable domain, its missing parts supplied by reference TRBV7-8 and TRBJ2-5, is GAGVSQSPRYKVAKRGQDVALRCDPISGHVSLFWYQQALGQGPEFLTYFQNEAQLDKSGLPSDRFFAERPEGSVSTLKIQRTQQEDSAVYLCASSPGQTRETQYFGPGTRLLVL.

The chain combines TRBV28 with TRBJ2-7, with 7 positions matching TRBD1. V shed 6 bases, J shed 2 bases, and the junction held 7 bases outside the gene matches. Germline V gene lookup returns CDR1 MDHEN and CDR2 SYDVKM. The length of the CDR3 is 14 residues. CDR3 in amino acids: CASSLTGTPYEQYF. CDR3 DNA: TGTGCCAGCAGCCTGACAGGGACCCCCTACGAGCAGTACTTC.

This sequence joins TRBV28 and TRBJ2-1; tentatively, D is TRBD2 (5 bases). Germline CDR1 and CDR2: MDHEN and SYDVKM. The CDR3 extends over 14 amino acids. V lost 8 bases to trimming and J lost 6 bases, with 17 bases between them. In nucleotides, the CDR3 is TGTGCCAGCTCGGTTGAGGGATGGAGCAATGAGCAGTTCTTC. Translated: CASSVEGWSNEQFF. Filled out from reference TRBV28 and TRBJ2-1, the complete variable domain reads DVKVTQSSRYLVKRTGEKVFLECVQDMDHENMFWYRQDPGLGLRLIYFSYDVKMKEKGDIPEGYSVSREKKERFSLILESASTNQTSMYLCASSVEGWSNEQFFGPGTRLTVL.

The chain is built from TRBV9 and TRBJ2-1, with 11 bases fitting TRBD2. The germline V gene encodes CDR1 SGDLS and CDR2 YYNGEE. The V segment lost 3 bases and the J segment 4 bases; nucleotides outside the gene matches: 3. This CDR3 contains 15 residues. In DNA form, the CDR3 reads TGTGCCAGCAGCGAACTAGCGGGAGAATACAATGAGCAGTTCTTC. Translation: CASSELAGEYNEQFF.

The table lists this clone with a few counts. V is TRBV7-9 and J is TRBJ1-1; 7 nucleotides align to TRBD1. V trimming: 1 base; J trimming: 6 bases; junction bases outside the gene matches: 5. Germline loops: CDR1 SEHNR, CDR2 FQNEAQ (reference sequence). The CDR3 extends over 14 amino acids. CDR3 loop: CASSLGRQGPEAFF. CDR3 nucleotides: TGTGCCAGCAGCTTAGGTCGACAGGGCCCTGAAGCTTTCTTT.

This clone occurred a few times. The chain combines TRBV5-1 with TRBJ1-1; D gene unclear. This CDR3 contains 13 residues. Looked up from germline, CDR1 is SGHRS and CDR2 is YFSETQ. Trimming shortened V by 4 bases and J by 4 bases, and 11 bases separated the two germline ends. The CDR3 is CASSEGSATEAFF. CDR3 DNA: TGCGCCAGCAGCGAGGGAAGCGCCACTGAAGCTTTCTTT. Full variable domain (rest looked up from reference TRBV5-1 and TRBJ1-1): KAGVTQTPRYLIKTRGQQVTLSCSPISGHRSVSWYQQTPGQGLQFLFEYFSETQRNKGNFPGRFSGRQFSNSRSEMNVSTLELGDSALYLCASSEGSATEAFFGQGTRLTVV.

A few counts support this clone. The chain recombines TRBV7-9 with TRBJ2-1; D possibly corresponds to TRBD2 (6 bases). The V and J ends lost 4 bases and 2 bases respectively, with 9 bases between them. Germline V gene sequence: CDR1 SEHNR, CDR2 FQNEAQ (reference sequence). The CDR3 length is 14 residues. The CDR3 spells CASSWRGPYNEQFF. The CDR3 nucleotides are TGTGCCAGCAGCTGGCGGGGCCCCTACAATGAGCAGTTCTTC.

This clone came up once. This rearrangement joins TRBV27 to TRBJ1-5; TRBD1 might be the D (5 bases). CDR1 and CDR2 (germline): MNHEY, SMNVEV (reference sequence). CDR3 size: 14 residues. Trimming removed 6 bases at V and 0 bases at J, with 9 bases between. CDR3 sequence (DNA): TGTGCCAGCAGGGGACTGAATAGCAATCAGCCCCAGCATTTT. Its protein is CASRGLNSNQPQHF.

A few counts support this clone. The chain links TRBV4-2 to TRBJ2-1; TRBD1 is a possible D gene (6 bases). The germline gives CDR1 LGHNA, CDR2 YNFKEQ. V was trimmed by 0 bases and J by 6 bases, leaving 24 bases between them. CDR3 length equals 19 residues. The CDR3 protein is CASSQDIRRPMSGVNEQFF. CDR3 DNA sequence: TGTGCCAGCAGCCAAGATATCCGGCGCCCGATGTCAGGGGTCAATGAGCAGTTCTTC.

This clone showed up just a few times. This chain links TRBV4-2 with TRBJ1-5; tentatively, D is TRBD1 (6 bases). V was clipped by 1 base and J by 3 bases, with 10 bases between them. The CDR3 extends over 15 amino acids. Germline CDR1 is LGHNA and CDR2 is YNFKEQ. The CDR3, as DNA: TGTGCCAGCAGCCAAGTAACAGGGCACAATCAGCCCCAGCATTTT. The encoded protein is CASSQVTGHNQPQHF.

This clone was seen a few times. V usage is TRBV5-1 and J usage is TRBJ2-5; tentatively, D is TRBD1 (5 bases). This CDR3 has 16 residues. Trimming pared 1 base from V and 2 bases from J, leaving 15 bases between. Germline values: CDR1 SGHRS, CDR2 YFSETQ. In DNA, the CDR3 is TGCGCCAGCAGCTTGTTGATACGCCAGGGACAAGAGACCCAGTACTTC. Protein sequence: CASSLLIRQGQETQYF.